This T cell receptor beta chain was identified in a study of gammadelta T cells during hepatitis C antiviral therapy listed by TCRdb under 2018. The instrument given in TCRdb is Illumina MiSeq. The RNeasy mini kit was used to extract mRNA from sorted cells, and the extracted mRNA was used for cDNA synthesis. As previously described, TRG and TRD CDR3 amplicons were generated with roughly 24-32 PCR cycles. TCRdb reprocessed the public reads (quality trimming at Q25 with fastp, clone calling with MiXCR) and kept in-frame beta chains. One record per CDR3 amino acid sequence lists the most common genes and DNA. The table for this sample lists 1 distinct CDR3 sequence. The specimen was Vgamma9+ gamma-delta T cells from peripheral blood. The cell subset or site label, read with the paper, signifies: flow-sorted Vgamma9+ gammadelta T cells. The source of these receptors is a person aged 18 to 75 in good health.

Comments on this clonotype: Since the library was made to target delta chains, this beta chain is a stray read and its abundance is not meaningful. The chain carries TRBV7-2 and TRBJ2-3; D might be TRBD1 (6 bases). Trimming removed 5 bases at V and 3 bases at J, with 9 bases between. This CDR3 is built from 13 residues. CDR1 and CDR2 (germline): SGHTA, FQGNSA. In nucleotides, the CDR3 is TGTGCCAGCAGCGTTCAGGGGACAGATACGCAGTATTTT. It translates to CASSVQGTDTQYF. The variable domain in full, with the rest retrieved from reference TRBV7-2 and TRBJ2-3, is GAGVSQSPSNKVTEKGKDVELRCDPISGHTALYWYRQSLGQGLEFLIYFQGNSAPDKSGLPSDRFSAERTGGSVSTLTIQRTQQEDSAVYLCASSVQGTDTQYFGPGTRLTVL.